What follows are 27 T cell receptor beta chains derived from one specimen sequenced in a study of blood T cell repertoires in COVID-19. Here immunoSEQ multiplex PCR was the method, and the copy in TCRdb shows in-frame clones only, minus some. The repertoire has 45,000 to 70,000 clones, about 86% of them found once; the top ten carry under 30%. Sequenced input: peripheral blood. These TCRs come from a woman over 75 with active or convalescent COVID-19.

The V and J genes are TRBV3-1 (or the pseudogene TRBV3-2) and TRBJ2-1, with a weak D call TRBD2 (5 bases). The CDR3 has 15 residues. The germline V gene encodes CDR1 LGHDT and CDR2 YNNKEL (reference sequence). Between the trimmed V and J ends, which lost 4 bases and 4 bases, there was a span of 14 bases. This chain's CDR3 is CASSPSRSGYNEQFF. As DNA, the CDR3 is TGTGCCAGCAGCCCTTCCCGGTCGGGGTACAATGAGCAGTTCTTC.

As DNA, the CDR3 is TGTGCCAGCGGAGAGAATCTTGACACTGAAGCTTTCTTT. Protein: CASGENLDTEAFF. This chain connects TRBV28 to TRBJ1-1; unclear D gene. Trimming shortened V by 8 bases and J by 3 bases, and 13 bases separated the two germline ends. The CDR3 totals 13 residues. Germline assignment: CDR1 MDHEN and CDR2 SYDVKM.

This sequence joins TRBV11-3 and TRBJ2-7; possible D gene TRBD1, 5 bases. The CDR3 loop spans 13 amino acids. Germline CDR1 is SGHNT and CDR2 is YENEEA. V shed 4 bases and J shed 7 bases, with 14 bases lying between them. The CDR3 protein is CASSYASSGEQYF. The CDR3 DNA sequence: TGTGCCAGCAGCTACGCCTCCTCAGGGGAGCAGTACTTC.

A word on this clone: The same CDR3 can be traced to other DNA sequences in this sample. The CDR3 loop reads CASSEGTAREQYF. The CDR3 bases are TGCGCCAGCAGTGAGGGGACAGCGCGCGAGCAGTACTTC. This chain connects TRBV10-1 to TRBJ2-7; TRBD1 agrees at 7 bases. Germline V gene sequence: CDR1 WNHNN, CDR2 SYGVQD (reference sequence). There are 13 residues in the CDR3. Trimming removed 2 bases from V and 6 bases from J; junction bases left unmatched: 4.

The chain combines TRBV18 with TRBJ1-1; 8 nucleotides match TRBD1. Germline loops: CDR1 KGHSH, CDR2 LQKENI. The CDR3 is 13 residues long. V shed 2 bases and J 7 bases; nucleotides not matched to a gene: 3. CDR3 in amino acids: CASSPYGQGEAFF. CDR3 DNA sequence: TGTGCCAGCTCACCATATGGACAGGGTGAAGCTTTCTTT.

This rearrangement joins TRBV29-1 to TRBJ1-1; D gene ambiguous. The germline V and J ends were trimmed by 3 bases and 2 bases, with 7 bases remaining between them. The CDR3 runs to 12 residues. Germline CDR1 SQVTM, CDR2 ANQGSEA. This CDR3 is CSVDRGNTEAFF. Written as DNA, the CDR3 is TGCAGCGTTGATCGGGGTAACACTGAAGCTTTCTTT.

The rearrangement links TRBV29-1 to TRBJ1-2; unclear D gene. V was cut by 1 base and J by 7 bases, with 10 bases left in between. The CDR3 length is 12 residues. CDR1 and CDR2 (germline): SQVTM, ANQGSEA. The CDR3 DNA is TGCAGCGTTGAAGGGCGGGCTTCTGGCTACACCTTC. Translation gives CSVEGRASGYTF.

The J gene is TRBJ1-2, the V gene TRBV5-1, with 9 positions matching TRBD1. Germline lookup yields CDR1 SGHRS and CDR2 YFSETQ. The V segment lost 4 bases and the J segment 2 bases; nucleotides outside the gene matches: 6. The CDR3 is made up of 15 amino acids. The DNA for the CDR3 is TGCGCCAGCAGCGGCGGGGGGACAGGGAACTATGGCTACACCTTC. Translation: CASSGGGTGNYGYTF.

CDR3 nucleotides: TGTGCCAGTGGAGTCCTGGCGGGGCCTGGAAACACCATATATTTT. This sequence encodes CASGVLAGPGNTIYF. This rearrangement joins TRBV19 to TRBJ1-3, with a possible D match to TRBD1 (5 bases). This CDR3 is built from 15 residues. Trimming took 8 bases from V and 2 from J, leaving 16 bases between them. Germline V CDR1 and CDR2: LNHDA, SQIVND (reference sequence).

The rearrangement uses TRBV10-1 and TRBJ2-3; a weak D match, TRBD2 (6 bases). CDR3 length: 16 amino acids. Trimming left V 4 bases short and J 1 base short, with 15 bases between. Germline V gene data show CDR1 as WNHNN and CDR2 as SYGVQD (reference sequence). The CDR3 loop reads CASSVTPGLGTDTQYF. CDR3 sequence (DNA): TGCGCCAGCAGTGTGACACCGGGACTCGGCACAGATACGCAGTATTTT.

The chain carries TRBV10-3 and TRBJ1-1, with D unclear. The CDR3 runs 13 residues. Germline CDR1 reads ENHRY; CDR2 reads SYGVKD. The ends were cut back, 7 bases at V and 5 bases at J, with 14 bases in the middle. The CDR3 DNA is TGTGCCATCAATGGGAGCCCCGGGACTGAAGCTTTCTTT. Translating gives CAINGSPGTEAFF.

The chain carries TRBV4-3 and TRBJ1-3; TRBD1 matches 7 bases. The length of the CDR3 is 16 residues. CDR1 is LGHNA, CDR2 YSLEER, per germline. Trimming at V came to 1 base and at J to 6 bases, leaving 9 bases not matched to a gene. CDR3 sequence: CASSQGATGYINTIYF. The CDR3, as DNA: TGCGCCAGCAGCCAAGGGGCGACAGGGTACATAAACACCATATATTTT.

J is TRBJ2-3 and V is TRBV3-1 (or the pseudogene TRBV3-2), with 10 bases lining up with TRBD1. Trimming took 2 bases from V and 1 from J; bases not matched to a gene: 24. There are 23 residues in the CDR3. CDR1 LGHDT and CDR2 YNNKEL come from the germline V gene (reference sequence). As DNA, the CDR3 is TGTGCCAGCAGCCAACATCACGGTTGGAGACAGGGGGCTTCCGGCGGGGGCACAGATACGCAGTATTTT. Translation: CASSQHHGWRQGASGGGTDTQYF.

The chain recombines TRBV6-2 or TRBV6-3 with TRBJ1-5; possibly TRBD1 for D (5 bases). With 5 bases removed from V and 6 bases from J, the gap between germline ends came to 20 bases. There are 16 residues in the CDR3. Germline CDR1 and CDR2: MNHEY and SVGEGT. CDR3 residues: CASSRHPGDRGQPQHF. The CDR3 DNA is TGTGCCAGCAGTAGACACCCGGGGGATCGGGGTCAGCCCCAGCATTTT.

This chain joins TRBV19 and TRBJ2-7; D may be TRBD1 (5 bases). V lost 1 base, J lost 3 bases, and 10 bases lay in between. In germline, CDR1 is LNHDA, CDR2 SQIVND (reference sequence). The CDR3 is 14 amino acids. For the CDR3, the DNA is TGTGCCAGTAGTATAGGAACAGGTGACTACGAGCAGTACTTC. Translating gives CASSIGTGDYEQYF.

V and J are TRBV27 and TRBJ2-5; 8 bases fit TRBD2. The junction had 8 bases not matched to a gene; V was cut back by 1 base and J by 7 bases. CDR3 length equals 15 residues. Germline V gene data show CDR1 as MNHEY and CDR2 as SMNVEV (reference sequence). CDR3 coding DNA: TGTGCCAGCAGTTTATACGCGGGGGGAGCGGGGACCCAGTACTTC. Residues: CASSLYAGGAGTQYF.

The chain joins TRBV3-1 (or the pseudogene TRBV3-2) to TRBJ2-3; weak D call: TRBD2 (5 bases). Trimming took 8 bases from V and 5 from J, leaving 20 bases between them. This CDR3 region has 15 residues. Germline V gene sequence: CDR1 LGHDT, CDR2 YNNKEL (reference sequence). The CDR3 protein is CASGISSGSGDTQYF. In DNA form, the CDR3 reads TGTGCCAGCGGGATATCTTCGGGGTCGGGAGATACGCAGTATTTT.

This clone appeared a single time. In the same sample, other DNA sequences code for this CDR3. The gene calls are TRBV10-1 and TRBJ2-2; D might be TRBD2 (6 bases). Germline V lookup: CDR1 WNHNN, CDR2 SYGVQD (reference sequence). CDR3 length equals 15 residues. V gave up 0 bases and J gave up 1 base, with 6 bases separating them. DNA for the CDR3: TGCGCCAGCAGTGAGTCAGCGGGGAACACCGGGGAGCTGTTTTTT. Translated, it gives CASSESAGNTGELFF.

V gene TRBV11-2 combines with J gene TRBJ2-7, with TRBD1 matching over 7 bases. The CDR3 totals 14 residues. Germline CDR1 SGHAT, CDR2 FQNNGV. Trimming took 6 bases from V and 6 from J; bases not matched to a gene: 11. CDR3 amino acids: CASSLQRQGVEQYF. The CDR3 DNA is TGTGCCAGCAGTTTACAAAGACAGGGTGTCGAGCAGTACTTC. The whole variable domain, remainder taken from reference TRBV11-2 and TRBJ2-7, is EAGVAQSPRYKIIEKRQSVAFWCNPISGHATLYWYQQILGQGPKLLIQFQNNGVVDDSQLPKDRFSAERLKGVDSTLKIQPAKLEDSAVYLCASSLQRQGVEQYFGPGTRLTVT.

This chain uses TRBV19 with TRBJ1-2, with 9 bases identical to TRBD1. CDR3 length equals 15 residues. Germline CDR1 and CDR2: LNHDA and SQIVND (reference sequence). V shed 6 bases, J shed 2 bases, and the junction held 7 bases outside the gene matches. CDR3 protein: CASRVTGGPNYGYTF. The CDR3 bases are TGTGCCAGTAGGGTGACAGGGGGACCCAACTATGGCTACACCTTC.

V gene TRBV6-5 combines with J gene TRBJ2-7, with 7 bases lining up with TRBD1. Germline V gene lookup returns CDR1 MNHEY and CDR2 SVGAGI. This CDR3 region has 14 residues. The V gene end was trimmed by 6 bases and the J gene end by 4 bases; junction bases not matched to a gene: 9. The CDR3 nucleotides are TGTGCCAGCAGACAGGACAGGACCGGGTACGAGCAGTACTTC. As protein: CASRQDRTGYEQYF.

The gene calls are TRBV29-1 and TRBJ2-1; the match to TRBD2 covers 7 bases. This CDR3 is 12 amino acids long. V shed 7 bases and J 7 bases; nucleotides not matched to a gene: 7. CDR1 is SQVTM, CDR2 ANQGSEA, per germline. The CDR3 loop is CSASPSGNEQFF. The DNA for the CDR3 is TGCAGCGCCAGCCCTAGCGGTAATGAGCAGTTCTTC.

This chain joins TRBV3-1 (or the pseudogene TRBV3-2) and TRBJ1-1; no reliable D call. The germline CDR1 and CDR2 sequences are LGHDT and YNNKEL (reference sequence). This CDR3 comprises 15 residues. Deletions cut 2 bases from V and 8 bases from J, with 18 bases between. The CDR3 DNA reads as TGTGCCAGCAGCCAAATGATGGGCGTTGAGGGAGAAGCTTTCTTT. This encodes CASSQMMGVEGEAFF.

J is TRBJ1-5 and V is TRBV6-2 or TRBV6-3, with D tentatively TRBD1 (6 bases). Trimming cost V 5 bases and J 2 bases, with 16 bases left between them. The germline V gene encodes CDR1 MNHEY and CDR2 SVGEGT. This CDR3 has 16 residues. Here the CDR3 DNA reads TGTGCCAGCAGTACCCGGACAGCGATGGGCAATCAGCCCCAGCATTTT. Translating gives CASSTRTAMGNQPQHF.

This clone was seen a few times. The chain has TRBV3-1 (or the pseudogene TRBV3-2) and TRBJ1-2; D not certain. In germline, CDR1 is LGHDT, CDR2 YNNKEL (reference sequence). Trimming pared 4 bases from V and 14 bases from J, leaving 20 bases between. The CDR3 is made up of 13 amino acids. The CDR3 loop reads CASSPSGYLQATF. The CDR3, as DNA: TGTGCCAGCAGCCCGAGCGGATACCTACAAGCGACCTTC.

The chain employs TRBV9 and TRBJ2-7; the D gene is possibly TRBD1 (5 bases). CDR3 length: 17 amino acids. V lost 7 bases and J 4 bases, leaving 27 bases between the germline ends. Per the germline V gene, CDR1 is SGDLS and CDR2 is YYNGEE. CDR3 DNA sequence: TGTGCCAGCCGTCTGGAACAGGAGCCCTCTTCTTGGTACGAGCAGTACTTC. The encoded protein is CASRLEQEPSSWYEQYF. The complete variable domain, with remaining parts taken from reference TRBV9 and TRBJ2-7, reads DSGVTQTPKHLITATGQRVTLRCSPRSGDLSVYWYQQSLDQGLQFLIQYYNGEERAKGNILERFSAQQFPDLHSELNLSSLELGDSALYFCASRLEQEPSSWYEQYFGPGTRLTVT.

In nucleotides, the CDR3 is TGTGCCAGCAGTCCCAGGGCATCTGGGGCCAACGTCCTGACTTTC. As protein: CASSPRASGANVLTF. This rearrangement joins TRBV27 to TRBJ2-6, with a tentative D call TRBD1 (5 bases). Per germline, CDR1 MNHEY and CDR2 SMNVEV (reference sequence). The length of the CDR3 is 15 residues. V lost 5 bases and J lost 1, with 9 bases in between.